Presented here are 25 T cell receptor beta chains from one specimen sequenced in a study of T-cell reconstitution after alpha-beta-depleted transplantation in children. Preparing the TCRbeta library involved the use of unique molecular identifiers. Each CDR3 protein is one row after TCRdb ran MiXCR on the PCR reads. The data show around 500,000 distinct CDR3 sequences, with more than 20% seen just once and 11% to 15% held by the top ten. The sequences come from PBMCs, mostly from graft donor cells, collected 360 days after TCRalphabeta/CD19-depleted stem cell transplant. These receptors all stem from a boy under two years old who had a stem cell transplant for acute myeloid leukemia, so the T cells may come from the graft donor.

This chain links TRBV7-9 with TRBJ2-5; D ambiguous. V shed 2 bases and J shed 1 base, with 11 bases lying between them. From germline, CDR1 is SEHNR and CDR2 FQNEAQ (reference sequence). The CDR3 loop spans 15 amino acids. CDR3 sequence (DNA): TGTGCCAGCAGCTTATCAAACACGCTCCAAGAGACCCAGTACTTC. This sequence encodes CASSLSNTLQETQYF.

The CDR3 bases are TGTGCCAGCAGTTTGCCCCCAGGGGCTTCTAAAGAAGCTTTCTTT. Protein: CASSLPPGASKEAFF. This chain joins TRBV28 and TRBJ1-1; D may be TRBD1 (6 bases). CDR1 and CDR2 from the germline V gene are MDHEN and SYDVKM. This CDR3 spans 15 amino acids. The germline V and J ends were trimmed by 3 bases and 8 bases, with 19 bases remaining between them.

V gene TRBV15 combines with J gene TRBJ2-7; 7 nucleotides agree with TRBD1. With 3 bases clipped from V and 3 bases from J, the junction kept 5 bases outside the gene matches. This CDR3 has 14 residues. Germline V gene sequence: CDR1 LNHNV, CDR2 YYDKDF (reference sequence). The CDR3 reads CATSSRDRYYEQYF. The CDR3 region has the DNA TGTGCCACCAGCAGCCGGGACAGATACTACGAGCAGTACTTC.

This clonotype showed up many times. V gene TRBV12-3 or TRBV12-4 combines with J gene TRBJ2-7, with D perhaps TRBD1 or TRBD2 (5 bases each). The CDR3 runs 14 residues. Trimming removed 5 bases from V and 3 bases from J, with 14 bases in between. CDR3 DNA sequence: TGTGCCAGCAGTGAGGGGCTCATTGGCTACGAGCAGTACGTC. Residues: CASSEGLIGYEQYV.

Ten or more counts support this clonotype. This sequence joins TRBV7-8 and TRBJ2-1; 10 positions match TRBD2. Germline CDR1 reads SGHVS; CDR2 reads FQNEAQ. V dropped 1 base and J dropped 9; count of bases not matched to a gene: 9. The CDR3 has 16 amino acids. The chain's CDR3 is CASSLGSSGGAGEQFF. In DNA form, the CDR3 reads TGTGCCAGCAGCTTAGGCTCCAGCGGGGGGGCCGGTGAGCAGTTCTTC.

CDR3 coding DNA: TGTGCCAGCTCATTGGGACAGGGGGGCGCTGAAGCTTTCTTT. Its protein is CASSLGQGGAEAFF. The chain recombines TRBV18 with TRBJ1-1; the match to TRBD1 covers 11 bases. This CDR3 comprises 14 residues. The V gene's germline CDR1 is KGHSH and CDR2 LQKENI. V lost 5 bases to trimming and J lost 6 bases; unmatched junction nucleotides: 5.

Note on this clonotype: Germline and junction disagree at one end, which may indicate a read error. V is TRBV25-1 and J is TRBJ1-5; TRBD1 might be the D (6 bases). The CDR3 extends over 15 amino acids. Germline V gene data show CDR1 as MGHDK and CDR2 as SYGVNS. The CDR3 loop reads CASSERGQGNLPQHF. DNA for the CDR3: TGTGCCAGCAGTGAGAGGGGCCAGGGGAATCTGCCCCAGCATTTT.

The CDR3 DNA reads TGTGCCAGCAGTTATGGGACCTTGGATGGCTACACCTTC. Translating gives CASSYGTLDGYTF. The chain joins TRBV12-3 or TRBV12-4 to TRBJ1-2, with D tentatively TRBD1 (5 bases). The CDR3 runs 13 residues. Trimming pared 4 bases from V and 6 bases from J, leaving 12 bases between.

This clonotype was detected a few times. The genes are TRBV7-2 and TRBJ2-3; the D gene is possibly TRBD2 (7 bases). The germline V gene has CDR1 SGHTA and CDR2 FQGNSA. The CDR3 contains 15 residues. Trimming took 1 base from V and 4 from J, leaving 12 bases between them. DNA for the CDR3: TGTGCCAGCAGCTTAGAGTGGGGGGGCCCAGATACGCAGTATTTT. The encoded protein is CASSLEWGGPDTQYF. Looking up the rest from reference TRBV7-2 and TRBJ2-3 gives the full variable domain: GAGVSQSPSNKVTEKGKDVELRCDPISGHTALYWYRQSLGQGLEFLIYFQGNSAPDKSGLPSDRFSAERTGGSVSTLTIQRTQQEDSAVYLCASSLEWGGPDTQYFGPGTRLTVL.

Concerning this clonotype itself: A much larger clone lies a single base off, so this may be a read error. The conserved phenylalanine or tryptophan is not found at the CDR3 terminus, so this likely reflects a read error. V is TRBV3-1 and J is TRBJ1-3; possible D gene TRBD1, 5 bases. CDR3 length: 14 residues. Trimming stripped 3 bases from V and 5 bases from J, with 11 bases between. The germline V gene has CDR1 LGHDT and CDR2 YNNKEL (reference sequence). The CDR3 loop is CASSQRGSRNTIYY. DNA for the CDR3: TGTGCCAGCAGCCAGCGGGGGTCGAGAAACACCATATATTAT.

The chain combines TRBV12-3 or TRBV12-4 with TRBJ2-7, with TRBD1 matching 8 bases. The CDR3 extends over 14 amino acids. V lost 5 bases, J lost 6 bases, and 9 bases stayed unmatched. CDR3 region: CASSLRDRLSEQYF. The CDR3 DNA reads TGTGCCAGCAGTCTACGGGACAGGTTAAGCGAGCAGTACTTC.

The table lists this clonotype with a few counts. In DNA form, the CDR3 reads TGTGCCAGCAGCGACAGGGTCAGCTCACCCCTCCACTTT. This gives the protein CASSDRVSSPLHF. The chain carries TRBV7-9 and TRBJ1-6; 7 nucleotides line up with TRBD1. This CDR3 region has 13 residues. CDR1 and CDR2 (germline): SEHNR, FQNEAQ (reference sequence). Unmatched junction bases numbered 5, after V lost 5 bases and J lost 10 bases.

The CDR3, as DNA: TGTGCCAGCAGCCTAAACCCTCAGCCCCAGCATTTT. Protein sequence: CASSLNPQPQHF. The V gene is TRBV6-2 or TRBV6-3, the J gene TRBJ1-5; the D is unclear. CDR3 length: 12 amino acids. The ends were cut back, 6 bases at V and 6 bases at J, with 9 bases in the middle. Per the germline V gene, CDR1 is MNHEY and CDR2 is SVGEGT.

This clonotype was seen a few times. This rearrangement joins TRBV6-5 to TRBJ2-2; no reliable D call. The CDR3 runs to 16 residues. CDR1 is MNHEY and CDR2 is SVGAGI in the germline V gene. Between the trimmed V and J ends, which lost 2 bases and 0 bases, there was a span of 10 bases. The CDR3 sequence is CASSYGRLTNTGELFF. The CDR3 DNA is TGTGCCAGCAGTTACGGACGCCTCACGAACACCGGGGAGCTGTTTTTT.

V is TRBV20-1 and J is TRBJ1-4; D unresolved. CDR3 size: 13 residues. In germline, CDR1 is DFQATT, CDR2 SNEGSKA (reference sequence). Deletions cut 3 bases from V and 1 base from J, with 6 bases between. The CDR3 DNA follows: TGCAGTGCTAGTGGAAGAACTAATGAAAAACTGTTTTTT. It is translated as CSASGRTNEKLFF.

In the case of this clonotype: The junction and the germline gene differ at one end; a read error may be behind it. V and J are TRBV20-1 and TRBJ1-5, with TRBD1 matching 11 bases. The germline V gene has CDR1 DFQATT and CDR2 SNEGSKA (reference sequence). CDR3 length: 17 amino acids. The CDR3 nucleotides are TGCTGTGCTAGCCGGACAGGGGGCTATAGTAGCAATCAGCCCCAGCATTTT. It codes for CCASRTGGYSSNQPQHF.

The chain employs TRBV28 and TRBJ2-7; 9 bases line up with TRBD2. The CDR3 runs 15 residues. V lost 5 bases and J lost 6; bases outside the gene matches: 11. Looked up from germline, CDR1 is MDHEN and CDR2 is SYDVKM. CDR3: CASSPTLAGFGEQYV. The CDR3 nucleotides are TGTGCCAGCAGTCCCACTCTAGCGGGGTTTGGCGAGCAGTACGTC.

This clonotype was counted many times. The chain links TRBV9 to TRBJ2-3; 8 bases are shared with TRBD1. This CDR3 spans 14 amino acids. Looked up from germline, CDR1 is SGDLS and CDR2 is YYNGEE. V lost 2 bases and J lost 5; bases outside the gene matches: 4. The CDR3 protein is CASSVGQVLDTQYF. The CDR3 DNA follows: TGTGCCAGCAGCGTGGGACAGGTCCTAGATACGCAGTATTTT.

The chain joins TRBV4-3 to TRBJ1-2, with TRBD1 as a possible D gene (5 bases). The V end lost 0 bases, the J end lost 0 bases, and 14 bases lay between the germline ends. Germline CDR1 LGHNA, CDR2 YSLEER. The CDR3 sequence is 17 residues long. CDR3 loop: CASSQDGTTASNYGYTF. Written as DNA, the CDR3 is TGCGCCAGCAGCCAAGATGGGACCACTGCCTCTAACTATGGCTACACCTTC.

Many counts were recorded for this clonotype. The CDR3 reads CASSYGSIVGGGAAETQYF. For the CDR3, the DNA is TGTGCCAGCAGTTACGGATCAATAGTCGGCGGGGGGGCCGCAGAGACCCAGTACTTC. The V gene is TRBV6-5, the J gene TRBJ2-5; 9 nucleotides agree with TRBD2. The CDR3 extends over 19 amino acids. Trimming removed 2 bases from V and 4 bases from J; junction bases left unmatched: 17. The germline V gene has CDR1 MNHEY and CDR2 SVGAGI.

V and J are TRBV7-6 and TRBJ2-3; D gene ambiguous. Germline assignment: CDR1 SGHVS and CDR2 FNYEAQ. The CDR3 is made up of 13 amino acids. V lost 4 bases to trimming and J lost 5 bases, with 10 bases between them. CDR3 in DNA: TGTGCCAGCAGCTCTGGTGTGAGAGATACGCAGTATTTT. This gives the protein CASSSGVRDTQYF.

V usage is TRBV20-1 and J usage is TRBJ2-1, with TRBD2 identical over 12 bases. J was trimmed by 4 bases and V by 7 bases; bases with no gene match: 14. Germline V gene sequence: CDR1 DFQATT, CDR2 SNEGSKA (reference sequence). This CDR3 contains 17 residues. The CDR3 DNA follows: TGCAGTGGCCGGCTAGCGGGGGGGCCCGGAGGTTACAATGAGCAGTTCTTC. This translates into CSGRLAGGPGGYNEQFF.

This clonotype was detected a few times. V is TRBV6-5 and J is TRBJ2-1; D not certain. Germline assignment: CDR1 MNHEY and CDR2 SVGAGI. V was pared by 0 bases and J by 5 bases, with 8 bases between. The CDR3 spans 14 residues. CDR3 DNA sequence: TGTGCCAGCAGTTACTCGTATGGAGACAATGAGCAGTTCTTC. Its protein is CASSYSYGDNEQFF.

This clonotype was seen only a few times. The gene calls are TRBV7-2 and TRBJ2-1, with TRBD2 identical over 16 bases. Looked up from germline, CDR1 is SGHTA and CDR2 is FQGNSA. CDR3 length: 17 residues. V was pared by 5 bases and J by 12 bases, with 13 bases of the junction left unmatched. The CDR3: CASSLRGLAGGPGLQFF. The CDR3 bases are TGTGCCAGCAGCCTAAGGGGACTAGCGGGGGGGCCCGGCCTGCAGTTCTTC. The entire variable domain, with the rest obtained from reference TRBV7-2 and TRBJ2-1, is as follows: GAGVSQSPSNKVTEKGKDVELRCDPISGHTALYWYRQSLGQGLEFLIYFQGNSAPDKSGLPSDRFSAERTGGSVSTLTIQRTQQEDSAVYLCASSLRGLAGGPGLQFFGPGTRLTVL.

The CDR3 DNA follows: TGTGCCAGCAGCATTTTTTCGGGGGGCCAAGAGACCCAGTACTTC. Its protein is CASSIFSGGQETQYF. The V gene is TRBV5-5, the J gene TRBJ2-5; 7 bases map to TRBD2. Trimming cost V 4 bases and J 1 base; bases outside gene matches: 7. Germline CDR1 reads SGHKS; CDR2 reads YYEKEE (reference sequence). The CDR3 length is 15 residues.